Listed here are 21 T cell receptor beta chains from one sample, sequenced in a study of T cells after yellow fever vaccination. MiXCR, run by TCRdb on the 5' RACE reads, gives a single entry per CDR3 protein. The table has around 300,000 distinct CDR3 sequences, 4.1% seen once. The sequences come from PBMCs, collected 5 days after the yellow fever booster vaccination. The source of these receptors is a man between 18 and 35 years old who received the YFV17D yellow fever vaccine.

The sample holds many counts of this clonotype. The chain employs TRBV7-3 and TRBJ2-1; 7 nucleotides align to TRBD2. Germline V gives CDR1 SGHTA, CDR2 FQGTGA. V shed 2 bases and J 5 bases; nucleotides not matched to a gene: 3. The CDR3 sequence is 14 residues long. For the CDR3, the DNA is TGTGCCAGCAGCTTACGCGGGGGAGACAATGAGCAGTTCTTC. This gives the protein CASSLRGGDNEQFF.

This clonotype was recorded many times. The chain employs TRBV5-4 and TRBJ2-7; D might be TRBD1 (5 bases). Germline V gene sequence: CDR1 SGHNT, CDR2 YYREEE (reference sequence). This CDR3 has 12 amino acids. V was clipped by 2 bases and J by 3 bases, with 6 bases between them. The CDR3 sequence is CASSFQGYEQYF. As DNA, the CDR3 is TGTGCCAGCAGCTTCCAGGGCTACGAGCAGTACTTC. The whole variable domain, filled in from reference TRBV5-4 and TRBJ2-7, reads ETGVTQSPTHLIKTRGQQVTLRCSSQSGHNTVSWYQQALGQGPQFIFQYYREEENGRGNFPPRFSGLQFPNYSSELNVNALELDDSALYLCASSFQGYEQYFGPGTRLTVT.

There are many counts of this clonotype. V and J are TRBV6-2 or TRBV6-3 and TRBJ2-1; D possibly corresponds to TRBD2 (6 bases). Germline CDR1 reads MNHEY; CDR2 reads SVGEGT. This CDR3 has 12 amino acids. V was clipped by 7 bases and J by 9 bases, with 13 bases between them. CDR3 region: CASKTSSSEQFF. For the CDR3, the DNA is TGTGCCAGCAAAACTAGCAGCAGTGAGCAGTTCTTC.

This clonotype was observed many times. The V gene is TRBV10-3, the J gene TRBJ1-1, with a possible D match to TRBD1 (5 bases). Looked up from germline, CDR1 is ENHRY and CDR2 is SYGVKD. V was pared by 7 bases and J by 1 base, with 7 bases between. This CDR3 is built from 12 residues. The CDR3 is CAIKRGNTEAFF. In DNA, the CDR3 is TGTGCCATCAAAAGGGGGAACACTGAAGCTTTCTTT.

This clonotype was seen a handful of times. The V call is TRBV20-1, the J call TRBJ2-5; 8 bases line up with TRBD1. Germline V gene lookup returns CDR1 DFQATT and CDR2 SNEGSKA (reference sequence). V lost 0 bases to trimming and J lost 4 bases; unmatched junction nucleotides: 4. The CDR3 totals 14 residues. CDR3 sequence: CSARDRGLGETQYF. The CDR3 bases are TGCAGTGCTAGAGACAGGGGGCTAGGAGAGACCCAGTACTTC.

This clonotype was counted a few times. The chain carries TRBV27 and TRBJ2-2, with 15 bases fitting TRBD2. J gave up 6 bases and V 5 bases, and 10 bases lay outside the gene matches. Germline loops: CDR1 MNHEY, CDR2 SMNVEV (reference sequence). This CDR3 region has 18 residues. CDR3 sequence reads: CASSAGLAGGPRAGELFF. CDR3 in DNA: TGTGCCAGCAGTGCCGGACTAGCGGGGGGGCCCCGGGCCGGGGAGCTGTTTTTT.

This clonotype appeared many times. V is TRBV4-1 and J is TRBJ1-4, with a tentative D call TRBD1 (5 bases). The CDR3 is made up of 15 amino acids. Trimming removed 4 bases from V and 11 bases from J, with 20 bases in between. CDR1 and CDR2 (germline): MGHRA, YSYEKL. CDR3 bases: TGCGCCAGCAGCCCTACCCGGGACCGCAATGGGAAACTGTTTTTT. Amino acid sequence: CASSPTRDRNGKLFF.

In this sample, this clonotype turned up many times. The rearrangement joins TRBV7-8 to TRBJ1-5; D is undetermined. CDR3 length: 13 residues. CDR1 SGHVS and CDR2 FQNEAQ come from the germline V gene. V shed 3 bases and J shed 4 bases, with 7 bases lying between them. As DNA, the CDR3 is TGTGCCAGCAGCTTTCGTAGGAATCAGCCCCAGCATTTT. Encoded protein: CASSFRRNQPQHF.

The J gene is TRBJ1-2, the V gene TRBV4-3; D remains unclear. This CDR3 comprises 13 residues. CDR1 and CDR2 (germline): LGHNA, YSLEER. Trimming took 2 bases from V and 5 from J, leaving 9 bases between them. The CDR3 loop is CASSQPGNYGYTF. As DNA, the CDR3 is TGCGCCAGCAGCCAACCGGGGAATTATGGCTACACCTTC.

This clonotype was detected a few times. The gene calls are TRBV5-1 and TRBJ2-7; possibly TRBD2 for D (5 bases). CDR3 size: 14 residues. The V end lost 4 bases, the J end lost 6 bases, and 17 bases lay between the germline ends. The germline V gene encodes CDR1 SGHRS and CDR2 YFSETQ. The CDR3 region has the DNA TGCGCCAGCAGCCCAAGTAGCGTATTTACCGAGCAGTACGTC. It codes for CASSPSSVFTEQYV.

J is TRBJ2-1 and V is TRBV4-2; D not resolved. This CDR3 comprises 15 residues. Deletions cut 0 bases from V and 5 bases from J, with 11 bases between. Per the germline V gene, CDR1 is LGHNA and CDR2 is YNFKEQ. This CDR3 is CASSQEGFGDNEQFF. CDR3 coding DNA: TGTGCCAGCAGCCAAGAAGGTTTCGGAGACAATGAGCAGTTCTTC.

This clonotype has at least ten counts. This chain links TRBV2 with TRBJ2-5; TRBD1 matches 7 bases. Losses at the gene ends were 6 bases for V and 7 bases for J; bases not matched to a gene: 8. CDR3 length: 13 residues. The germline gives CDR1 SNHLY, CDR2 FYNNEI. For the CDR3, the DNA is TGTGCCAGCAGGATAAGGACAGGCGCGACCCAGTACTTC. It translates to CASRIRTGATQYF.

This clonotype was found many times. V and J are TRBV6-5 and TRBJ2-7; weak D call: TRBD2 (6 bases). The CDR3 extends over 14 amino acids. Germline V gene data show CDR1 as MNHEY and CDR2 as SVGAGI. Trimming pared 2 bases from V and 3 bases from J, leaving 11 bases between. CDR3 residues: CASSYGRGNYEQYV. The DNA for the CDR3 is TGTGCCAGCAGTTACGGACGGGGGAACTACGAGCAGTACGTC.

This chain connects TRBV12-3 or TRBV12-4 to TRBJ2-1; D unclear. V gave up 3 bases and J gave up 1 base, with 10 bases separating them. The CDR3 extends over 15 amino acids. The CDR3 region is CASSLMSLSYNEQFF. The DNA for the CDR3 is TGTGCCAGCAGTTTGATGTCGCTGTCCTACAATGAGCAGTTCTTC.

This clonotype has ten or more counts. The V call is TRBV20-1, the J call TRBJ2-5, with a weak D call TRBD2 (6 bases). The CDR3 has 14 amino acids. With 3 bases removed from V and 2 bases from J, the gap between germline ends came to 13 bases. CDR1 is DFQATT and CDR2 is SNEGSKA in the germline V gene (reference sequence). CDR3 in DNA: TGCAGTGCTAGGGGGGGTGCCTTACAAGAGACCCAGTACTTC. This encodes CSARGGALQETQYF.

This clonotype was seen repeatedly, ten times or more. The chain couples TRBV6-4 to TRBJ2-1; TRBD2 aligns across 8 bases. Germline CDR1 MRHNA, CDR2 SNTAGT. The CDR3 spans 15 residues. V dropped 2 bases and J dropped 0; count of bases not matched to a gene: 0. The CDR3 spells CASSDLAGSYNEQFF. The CDR3 nucleotides are TGTGCCAGCAGTGACCTAGCGGGCTCCTACAATGAGCAGTTCTTC.

The rearrangement links TRBV30 to TRBJ2-2; tentatively, D is TRBD2 (7 bases). The CDR3 contains 14 residues. Deletions cut 3 bases from V and 11 bases from J, with 19 bases between. CDR1 is GTSNPN, CDR2 SVGIG, per germline (reference sequence). The CDR3 nucleotides read TGTGCCTGGAGGGGACCACTCGGGGGGCGAGAGCTGTTTTTT. Translation gives CAWRGPLGGRELFF.

This clonotype occurred many times. The genes are TRBV9 and TRBJ2-3, with D possibly being TRBD1 (6 bases). Germline CDR1 and CDR2: SGDLS and YYNGEE. Trimming pared 0 bases from V and 5 bases from J, leaving 13 bases between. This CDR3 contains 15 residues. CDR3 nucleotide sequence: TGTGCCAGCAGCGTAGCCCACAGGGCGGGAGATACGCAGTATTTT. Translated: CASSVAHRAGDTQYF.

This clonotype was counted between two and nine times. The chain links TRBV29-1 to TRBJ2-5, with a tentative D call TRBD2 (5 bases). Germline CDR1 reads SQVTM; CDR2 reads ANQGSEA. The CDR3 sequence is 12 residues long. Between the trimmed V and J ends, which lost 6 bases and 2 bases, there was a span of 10 bases. CDR3 in amino acids: CSVETGQETQYF. CDR3 DNA: TGCAGCGTCGAGACGGGACAAGAGACCCAGTACTTC.

This clonotype appeared a few times. The CDR3 is CASSPSTPRTSGYTDTQYF. Written as DNA, the CDR3 is TGTGCCAGCAGTCCTAGTACCCCCCGGACTAGCGGGTACACAGATACGCAGTATTTT. J is TRBJ2-3 and V is TRBV12-3 or TRBV12-4, with 11 bases identical to TRBD2. V shed 5 bases, J shed 2 bases, and the junction held 15 bases outside the gene matches. The CDR3 is made up of 19 amino acids.

This clonotype was counted a few times. The gene calls are TRBV7-3 and TRBJ1-3; D is possibly TRBD1 (5 bases). Germline V gene lookup returns CDR1 SGHTA and CDR2 FQGTGA. Trimming removed 4 bases from V and 0 bases from J, with 10 bases in between. The CDR3 runs to 15 residues. The CDR3 DNA sequence: TGTGCCAGCAGCTCCGACAGCCTCTCTGGAAACACCATATATTTT. This codes for CASSSDSLSGNTIYF.